Below are 29 T cell receptor beta chains sequenced from a single sample in a study of blood T cell repertoires in COVID-19. Clones were read by immunoSEQ multiplex PCR, and TCRdb kept only the in-frame ones, dropping some. The sample contains roughly 330,000 clones, about 90% of which appear only once. Sequenced material: PBMCs or T cells enriched from blood (not recorded which). The receptors derive from a woman aged 30 to 39 who had recovered from COVID-19.

The rearrangement joins TRBV5-4 to TRBJ1-3; D is undetermined. The CDR3 covers 16 residues. Germline V lookup: CDR1 SGHNT, CDR2 YYREEE (reference sequence). V was pared by 4 bases and J by 2 bases, with 16 bases between. The CDR3 DNA reads TGTGCCAGCAGCCCGTACGGGGAATGGGCTGGAAACACCATATATTTT. Amino acids: CASSPYGEWAGNTIYF.

The CDR3 is CASRGSRGANSPLHF. CDR3 DNA: TGTGCCAGCAGGGGCAGTCGGGGAGCTAATTCACCCCTCCACTTT. The chain uses TRBV27 and TRBJ1-6; unclear D gene. Per germline, CDR1 MNHEY and CDR2 SMNVEV (reference sequence). The CDR3 is 15 amino acids. The ends were cut back, 6 bases at V and 6 bases at J, with 15 bases in the middle.

CDR3 residues: CASSTGQGGQETQYF. The CDR3, as DNA: TGTGCCAGCAGCACCGGACAGGGAGGCCAAGAGACCCAGTACTTC. V is TRBV7-9 and J is TRBJ2-5, with TRBD1 matching 8 bases. The V and J ends lost 5 bases and 1 base, in that order; junction bases with no gene match: 6. The CDR3 loop spans 15 amino acids. Germline V gene lookup returns CDR1 SEHNR and CDR2 FQNEAQ (reference sequence).

This clone was seen a single time. This chain's CDR3 is CASIAGGEGNTIYF. CDR3 DNA: TGTGCCAGCATTGCGGGGGGCGAGGGAAACACCATATATTTT. The V and J genes are TRBV28 and TRBJ1-3; TRBD1 is a possible D gene (6 bases). CDR1 is MDHEN, CDR2 SYDVKM, per germline. V was clipped by 7 bases and J by 4 bases, with 14 bases between them. The CDR3 contains 14 residues.

This clone was observed a few times. This sequence joins TRBV2 and TRBJ2-4, with D possibly TRBD1 on 5 matching bases. The CDR3 extends over 13 amino acids. Deletions cut 3 bases from V and 6 bases from J, with 9 bases between. Per the germline V gene, CDR1 is SNHLY and CDR2 is FYNNEI. The CDR3 coding sequence is TGTGCCAGCAGTGACAGGGCCGGAAACATTCAGTACTTC. As protein: CASSDRAGNIQYF. The entire variable domain, with the rest obtained from reference TRBV2 and TRBJ2-4, is as follows: EPEVTQTPSHQVTQMGQEVILRCVPISNHLYFYWYRQILGQKVEFLVSFYNNEISEKSEIFDDQFSVERPDGSNFTLKIRSTKLEDSAMYFCASSDRAGNIQYFGAGTRLSVL.

This rearrangement joins TRBV5-6 to TRBJ2-7; 7 bases align to TRBD2. The ends lost 4 bases at V and 4 bases at J; junction bases unmatched: 14. Looked up from germline, CDR1 is SGHDT and CDR2 is YYEEEE. This CDR3 has 16 amino acids. The CDR3 sequence: CASSRISASGDYEQYF. DNA of the CDR3: TGTGCCAGCAGCAGGATCTCGGCTAGCGGAGATTACGAGCAGTACTTC.

V gene TRBV27 combines with J gene TRBJ1-2; D is perhaps TRBD1 (6 bases). There are 14 residues in the CDR3. CDR1 is MNHEY and CDR2 is SMNVEV in the germline V gene (reference sequence). Deletions cut 2 bases from V and 7 bases from J, with 14 bases between. CDR3 DNA: TGTGCCAGCAGTTTAAGGGGGGGTTTGAGTGGCTACACCTTC. Protein: CASSLRGGLSGYTF.

This chain uses TRBV19 with TRBJ2-7; D perhaps matches TRBD1 (6 bases). The CDR3 has 16 residues. The V gene's germline CDR1 is LNHDA and CDR2 SQIVND (reference sequence). V lost 8 bases and J 0 bases, leaving 20 bases between the germline ends. For the CDR3, the DNA is TGTGCCAGTTCGGCCCAGGGGACCCTCTACTCCTACGAGCAGTACTTC. It specifies CASSAQGTLYSYEQYF.

This rearrangement joins TRBV11-3 to TRBJ2-3; 7 positions match TRBD1. J lost 4 bases, V lost 5 bases, and 6 bases had no gene match. Germline V CDR1 and CDR2: SGHNT, YENEEA. This CDR3 is 14 amino acids long. The CDR3 DNA sequence: TGTGCCAGCAGCGAACAGGGGTTCGCAGATACGCAGTATTTT. This gives the protein CASSEQGFADTQYF.

J is TRBJ1-3 and V is TRBV19; the match to TRBD1 covers 9 bases. Losses at the gene ends were 4 bases for V and 4 bases for J; bases not matched to a gene: 2. CDR3 length: 14 amino acids. Germline values: CDR1 LNHDA, CDR2 SQIVND (reference sequence). The CDR3 here is CASSTTGGGNTIYF. The CDR3 region has the DNA TGTGCCAGTAGTACGACAGGGGGAGGAAACACCATATATTTT.

The CDR3 nucleotides are TGTGCCAGCAGTTTTAGGACAGCGAACTACGAGCAGTACTTC. Translating it yields CASSFRTANYEQYF. The chain uses TRBV6-2 or TRBV6-3 and TRBJ2-7, with D tentatively TRBD1 (6 bases). CDR3 size: 14 residues. Per the germline V gene, CDR1 is MNHEY and CDR2 is SVGEGT. V lost 4 bases and J 3 bases, leaving 13 bases between the germline ends.

The rearrangement joins TRBV5-6 to TRBJ2-7; no firm D call. The CDR3 totals 13 residues. The germline V gene has CDR1 SGHDT and CDR2 YYEEEE. Trimming removed 0 bases from V and 3 bases from J, with 7 bases in between. The CDR3 spells CASSLDRNYEQYF. The DNA for the CDR3 is TGTGCCAGCAGCTTGGACAGAAACTACGAGCAGTACTTC.

The chain is built from TRBV28 and TRBJ2-1, with 7 bases matching TRBD2. This CDR3 spans 16 amino acids. The germline V gene has CDR1 MDHEN and CDR2 SYDVKM. V trimming: 2 bases; J trimming: 2 bases; junction bases outside the gene matches: 6. The CDR3, as DNA: TGTGCCAGCAGTTTAGGTGGACTAGGTACCTACAATGAGCAGTTCTTC. Its translation: CASSLGGLGTYNEQFF. The complete variable domain, with remaining parts taken from reference TRBV28 and TRBJ2-1, reads DVKVTQSSRYLVKRTGEKVFLECVQDMDHENMFWYRQDPGLGLRLIYFSYDVKMKEKGDIPEGYSVSREKKERFSLILESASTNQTSMYLCASSLGGLGTYNEQFFGPGTRLTVL.

This clone was detected once. The chain uses TRBV27 and TRBJ2-7; D is possibly TRBD2 (5 bases). Trimming left V 11 bases short and J 3 bases short, with 8 bases between. The CDR3 is made up of 10 amino acids. The germline V gene encodes CDR1 MNHEY and CDR2 SMNVEV (reference sequence). This CDR3 is CAVGDYEQYF. For the CDR3, the DNA is TGTGCCGTCGGGGACTACGAGCAGTACTTC.

This rearrangement joins TRBV4-1 to TRBJ1-5; maybe TRBD1 (5 bases). V lost 4 bases, J lost 6 bases, and 13 bases lay in between. The CDR3 runs to 14 residues. Germline lookup yields CDR1 MGHRA and CDR2 YSYEKL. The CDR3 protein is CASSPTGVAQPQHF. The CDR3 nucleotides are TGCGCCAGCAGCCCCACGGGGGTGGCTCAGCCCCAGCATTTT.

The V call is TRBV27, the J call TRBJ1-2, with no clear D. The germline CDR1 and CDR2 sequences are MNHEY and SMNVEV (reference sequence). The CDR3 is 12 amino acids. Deletions cut 3 bases from V and 4 bases from J, with 6 bases between. Here the CDR3 reads CASSFLPYGYTF. CDR3 sequence (DNA): TGTGCCAGCAGTTTCCTACCCTATGGCTACACCTTC.

The J gene is TRBJ2-1, the V gene TRBV5-1; 7 bases map to TRBD1. J lost 9 bases, V lost 0 bases, and 9 bases had no gene match. The CDR3 has 15 residues. Germline CDR1 is SGHRS and CDR2 is YFSETQ. DNA of the CDR3: TGCGCCAGCAGCTTGGTTGGGGCAGGGGGTGGTGAGCAGTTCTTC. It encodes CASSLVGAGGGEQFF.

This chain connects TRBV9 to TRBJ2-5; D possibly corresponds to TRBD2 (7 bases). The CDR3 totals 16 residues. Germline V gene data show CDR1 as SGDLS and CDR2 as YYNGEE. V was pared by 0 bases and J by 0 bases, with 12 bases between. The CDR3 reads CASSVVGGAYQETQYF. The CDR3 nucleotides are TGTGCCAGCAGCGTAGTGGGGGGGGCGTACCAAGAGACCCAGTACTTC.

This sequence joins TRBV7-8 and TRBJ1-1, with D unclear. Germline V gene lookup returns CDR1 SGHVS and CDR2 FQNEAQ. The CDR3 is 14 amino acids. V was cut by 1 base and J by 1 base, with 7 bases left in between. The CDR3 is CASSLVAPNTEAFF. The CDR3 DNA follows: TGTGCCAGCAGCTTAGTAGCCCCGAACACTGAAGCTTTCTTT.

This rearrangement joins TRBV7-9 to TRBJ1-3; 7 nucleotides line up with TRBD1. Per the germline V gene, CDR1 is SEHNR and CDR2 is FQNEAQ (reference sequence). J lost 0 bases, V lost 2 bases, and 10 bases had no gene match. The CDR3 sequence is 18 residues long. CDR3 DNA: TGTGCCAGCAGCTTAACATTGGGACAGACCGACTCTGGAAACACCATATATTTT. Translated: CASSLTLGQTDSGNTIYF.

The chain employs TRBV6-5 and TRBJ2-2; no firm D call. Trimming cost V 7 bases and J 4 bases, with 7 bases left between them. Germline V gene lookup returns CDR1 MNHEY and CDR2 SVGAGI. The CDR3 loop spans 12 amino acids. CDR3 in amino acids: CASIALTGELFF. The CDR3 nucleotides read TGTGCCAGCATAGCACTCACCGGGGAGCTGTTTTTT.

The chain employs TRBV4-1 and TRBJ1-2, with TRBD1 identical over 7 bases. Germline-derived CDR1 and CDR2 are MGHRA and YSYEKL. This CDR3 is built from 20 residues. Trimming at V came to 0 bases and at J to 1 base, leaving 17 bases not matched to a gene. The CDR3 nucleotides read TGCGCCAGCAGCCAAGATCGTATCGTGACAGGGAGTTGGGGTAACTATGGCTACACCTTC. Translating gives CASSQDRIVTGSWGNYGYTF.

The chain links TRBV19 to TRBJ2-4, with 7 positions matching TRBD1. The V and J ends lost 3 bases and 0 bases, in that order; junction bases with no gene match: 5. CDR1 is LNHDA, CDR2 SQIVND, per germline (reference sequence). The CDR3 runs to 16 residues. CDR3 coding DNA: TGTGCCAGTAGTATCGGGACAGCAATAGCCAAAAACATTCAGTACTTC. This sequence encodes CASSIGTAIAKNIQYF.

The chain uses TRBV6-5 and TRBJ2-7, with 12 bases matching TRBD1. The CDR3 loop spans 16 amino acids. Germline V gene sequence: CDR1 MNHEY, CDR2 SVGAGI. V shed 3 bases and J 3 bases; nucleotides not matched to a gene: 6. The CDR3 protein is CASSYKGQGASYEQYF. Here the CDR3 DNA reads TGTGCCAGCAGTTATAAGGGACAGGGGGCGAGCTACGAGCAGTACTTC.

J is TRBJ1-2 and V is TRBV5-1; 11 bases agree with TRBD1. The germline CDR1 and CDR2 sequences are SGHRS and YFSETQ. The V gene end was trimmed by 4 bases and the J gene end by 4 bases; junction bases not matched to a gene: 18. The CDR3 contains 19 residues. The CDR3 DNA follows: TGCGCCAGCAGCGCGGACACGGGACAGGGGGATTTTCGTGTCTATGGCTACACCTTC. Protein: CASSADTGQGDFRVYGYTF.

V usage is TRBV18 and J usage is TRBJ2-1, with 9 bases fitting TRBD2. J lost 3 bases, V lost 2 bases, and 5 bases had no gene match. CDR3 length: 16 amino acids. Germline V gene data show CDR1 as KGHSH and CDR2 as LQKENI. CDR3: CASSPTTSGVYNEQFF. CDR3 DNA sequence: TGTGCCAGCTCACCAACGACTAGCGGAGTCTACAATGAGCAGTTCTTC. The variable domain in full, completed from reference TRBV18 and TRBJ2-1, reads NAGVMQNPRHLVRRRGQEARLRCSPMKGHSHVYWYRQLPEEGLKFMVYLQKENIIDESGMPKERFSAEFPKEGPSILRIQQVVRGDSAAYFCASSPTTSGVYNEQFFGPGTRLTVL.

The chain joins TRBV5-1 to TRBJ2-7; TRBD1 matches at 7 bases. Trimming at V came to 0 bases and at J to 0 bases, leaving 3 bases not matched to a gene. The CDR3 is 15 amino acids. Germline assignment: CDR1 SGHRS and CDR2 YFSETQ. The CDR3 reads CASSLGQGDSYEQYF. The CDR3 DNA reads TGCGCCAGCAGCTTGGGACAGGGAGACTCCTACGAGCAGTACTTC.

The chain joins TRBV6-5 to TRBJ1-2; a possible D gene is TRBD1 (6 bases). CDR1 is MNHEY and CDR2 is SVGAGI in the germline V gene. This CDR3 spans 13 amino acids. V was shortened by 6 bases and J by 6 bases, with 14 bases between the two germline ends. The CDR3 DNA reads as TGTGCCAGCAGCCCAGGACAGCCGAATGGCTACACCTTC. This translates into CASSPGQPNGYTF.

The chain recombines TRBV6-5 with TRBJ1-1; D is unclear. The CDR3 has 15 amino acids. The germline V gene has CDR1 MNHEY and CDR2 SVGAGI. The V and J ends lost 6 bases and 1 base respectively, with 15 bases between them. CDR3 in DNA: TGTGCCAGCAGCCGTGGTGTGGCAGGGAACACTGAAGCTTTCTTT. Its protein is CASSRGVAGNTEAFF.